The source of this TCR beta chain is a study of blood T cell repertoires in COVID-19. Study overall: Spain, Italy and the United States supplied samples that represented acute and convalescent COVID-19. PBMCs, B-cell-depleted T cells, or T cells provided the cDNA or gDNA that made up the material.

In the original analysis: Cell counts per sample came from amplifying reference gene primers. The data were produced by immunoSEQ multiplex PCR, yet TCRdb's version contains in-frame clones alone and is incomplete. V, J and clone size reflect that table, while D and trimming were determined from the DNA. The table has about 270,000 clones, approximately 84% seen once. The sequencing sample was made of peripheral blood. The receptor's source is a human donor with COVID-19, enrolled during active disease. The donor label of this sample is uncertain.

The CDR3: CSTRVGETQYF. Here the CDR3 DNA reads TGCAGCACCAGGGTCGGAGAGACCCAGTACTTC. J is TRBJ2-5 and V is TRBV29-1; weak D call: TRBD1 (5 bases). Trimming removed 8 bases at V and 4 bases at J, with 11 bases between. The germline gives CDR1 SQVTM, CDR2 ANQGSEA. The length of the CDR3 is 11 residues.